A single sample is the source of the 3 T cell receptor beta chains below, sequenced in a study of early T cells in non-severe SARS-CoV-2 infection. Each CDR3 protein is one row after TCRdb ran MiXCR on the 5' RACE reads. The profile shows fewer than 60,000 distinct CDR3 sequences, approximately 10% of them singletons. The sample was whole blood. These receptors all come from an adult who was a healthcare worker with PCR-confirmed SARS-CoV-2 infection or an uninfected control (not recorded which).

This clonotype was seen at least ten times. The chain joins TRBV7-2 to TRBJ2-5, with D uncertain. Germline CDR1 is SGHTA and CDR2 is FQGNSA. The CDR3 is 14 residues long. V shed 2 bases and J shed 0 bases, with 7 bases lying between them. The CDR3 is CASSLYAYQETQYF. CDR3 nucleotide sequence: TGTGCCAGCAGCTTATACGCGTACCAAGAGACCCAGTACTTC.

About this clonotype: It may be a read error: a sequence one base away is much more abundant. The chain has TRBV12-3 or TRBV12-4 and TRBJ1-2, with D possibly matching TRBD1 (6 bases). The CDR3 length is 13 residues. Between the trimmed V and J ends, which lost 8 bases and 2 bases, there was a span of 12 bases. CDR3 bases: TGTGCCAGCGGCAAACAGGGAAACTATGGCTACACCTTC. Amino acids: CASGKQGNYGYTF.

A few counts support this clonotype. The gene calls are TRBV6-2 or TRBV6-3 and TRBJ2-2; perhaps TRBD1 as D (6 bases). CDR1 is MNHEY and CDR2 is SVGEGT in the germline V gene. The CDR3 has 13 amino acids. V dropped 8 bases and J dropped 1 base, with 8 bases sitting between them. In DNA, the CDR3 is TGTGCCAGCCTGGGACAGAACACCGGGGAGCTGTTTTTT. This codes for CASLGQNTGELFF.